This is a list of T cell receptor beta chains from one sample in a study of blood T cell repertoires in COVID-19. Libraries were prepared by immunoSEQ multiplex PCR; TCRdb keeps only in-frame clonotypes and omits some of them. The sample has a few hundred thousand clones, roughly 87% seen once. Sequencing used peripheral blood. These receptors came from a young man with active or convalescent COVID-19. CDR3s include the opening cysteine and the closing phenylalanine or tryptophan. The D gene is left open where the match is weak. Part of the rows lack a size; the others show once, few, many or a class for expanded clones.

cdr3_nt: TGTGCCAGCAGTCCAGGGCCGGGACAGGGAAGGTACACCGGGGAGCTGTTTTTT
cdr3_aa: CASSPGPGQGRYTGELFF
clone_size: NA
j_call: TRBJ2-2
v_call: TRBV6-6
d_call: TRBD1

cdr3_nt: TGCGCCAGCAGCTGGGGGGAGGGCGATACGCAGTATTTT
cdr3_aa: CASSWGEGDTQYF
clone_size: NA
j_call: TRBJ2-3
v_call: TRBV5-1
d_call: TRBD2

cdr3_nt: TGCGCCAGCAGTTACGGGACTAGCGGGAGTTTGTGGGAGACCCAGTACTTC
cdr3_aa: CASSYGTSGSLWETQYF
clone_size: NA
j_call: TRBJ2-5
v_call: TRBV5-1
d_call: TRBD2

cdr3_nt: TGTGCCAGCAGTTATCGGGGGAGGGCCAACGAGCAGTACTTC
cdr3_aa: CASSYRGRANEQYF
clone_size: NA
j_call: TRBJ2-7
v_call: TRBV6-5
d_call: TRBD2

cdr3_nt: TGTGCCAGCATTCCGGAGAGCACAGATACGCAGTATTTT
cdr3_aa: CASIPESTDTQYF
clone_size: NA
j_call: TRBJ2-3
v_call: TRBV2
d_call: NA

cdr3_nt: TGTGCCAGCTTCCGGCGGGGGATCGACACTGAAGCTTTCTTT
cdr3_aa: CASFRRGIDTEAFF
clone_size: NA
j_call: TRBJ1-1
v_call: TRBV7-9
d_call: NA

cdr3_nt: TGTGCCAGCAGTTTCCAGACAGGGGGCACCGGGGAGCTGTTTTTT
cdr3_aa: CASSFQTGGTGELFF
clone_size: once
j_call: TRBJ2-2
v_call: TRBV27
d_call: TRBD1

cdr3_nt: TGTGCCAGCAGCGCAGACAGGGGTGAGACCCAGTACTTC
cdr3_aa: CASSADRGETQYF
clone_size: NA
j_call: TRBJ2-5
v_call: TRBV9
d_call: TRBD1

cdr3_nt: TGTGCCAGCAGCTTAGATCGATGGGGAGGAGGCTACACCTTC
cdr3_aa: CASSLDRWGGGYTF
clone_size: NA
j_call: TRBJ1-2
v_call: TRBV11-2
d_call: NA

cdr3_nt: TGTGCCAGCAGCCAACCAGGGATGGGGACTGAAGCTTTCTTT
cdr3_aa: CASSQPGMGTEAFF
clone_size: NA
j_call: TRBJ1-1
v_call: TRBV3-1/TRBV3-2
d_call: NA

cdr3_nt: TGTGCCAGCAGTGAAAGAGGAAGGGACTACTACAATGAGCAGTTCTTC
cdr3_aa: CASSERGRDYYNEQFF
clone_size: NA
j_call: TRBJ2-1
v_call: TRBV25-1
d_call: TRBD2

cdr3_nt: TGTGCCAGTAGTATCACAGGGAACACTGAAGCTTTCTTT
cdr3_aa: CASSITGNTEAFF
clone_size: NA
j_call: TRBJ1-1
v_call: TRBV19
d_call: NA

cdr3_nt: TGTGCCAGCTCAACAGGCGGCAGGAACACTGAAGCTTTCTTT
cdr3_aa: CASSTGGRNTEAFF
clone_size: NA
j_call: TRBJ1-1
v_call: TRBV18
d_call: NA

cdr3_nt: TGTGCCAGCAGTAACGACAGGGGGCTTAATTTT
cdr3_aa: CASSNDRGLNF
clone_size: NA
j_call: TRBJ1-5
v_call: TRBV6-2/TRBV6-3
d_call: TRBD1

cdr3_nt: TGTGCCAGCAGACGGGGGGCGTTAGGCTACACCTTC
cdr3_aa: CASRRGALGYTF
clone_size: NA
j_call: TRBJ1-2
v_call: TRBV5-8
d_call: NA

cdr3_nt: TGCAGCGTTGCGACTAGCGGGAGATCGTACGAGCAGTACTTC
cdr3_aa: CSVATSGRSYEQYF
clone_size: NA
j_call: TRBJ2-7
v_call: TRBV29-1
d_call: TRBD2

cdr3_nt: TGTGCCAGCAGAAGTGGCGGGAGCGGCACAGATACGCAGTATTTT
cdr3_aa: CASRSGGSGTDTQYF
clone_size: NA
j_call: TRBJ2-3
v_call: TRBV6-5
d_call: TRBD2

cdr3_nt: TGTGCCAGCAGTGAATATCTCGGACAGACCACTGAAGCTTTCTTT
cdr3_aa: CASSEYLGQTTEAFF
clone_size: NA
j_call: TRBJ1-1
v_call: TRBV25-1
d_call: NA

cdr3_nt: TGTGCCACCAGATGGGAGGGAAACAACGGGGAGCTGTTTTTT
cdr3_aa: CATRWEGNNGELFF
clone_size: NA
j_call: TRBJ2-2
v_call: TRBV6-5
d_call: TRBD2

cdr3_nt: TGTGCCAGCAGCCAAAGGGGTATGACAGATACGCAGTATTTT
cdr3_aa: CASSQRGMTDTQYF
clone_size: NA
j_call: TRBJ2-3
v_call: TRBV3-1/TRBV3-2
d_call: NA

cdr3_nt: TGTGCCAGTAGTCTCCAGGGTAGCACCGGGGAGCTGTTTTTT
cdr3_aa: CASSLQGSTGELFF
clone_size: NA
j_call: TRBJ2-2
v_call: TRBV19
d_call: NA

cdr3_nt: TGTGCCAGCAGTCTAACAGGGGCAGAGACCCAGTACTTC
cdr3_aa: CASSLTGAETQYF
clone_size: few
j_call: TRBJ2-5
v_call: TRBV27
d_call: TRBD1

cdr3_nt: TGTGCCAGCAGCCCGACGGGAGGTGTCACCGGGGAGCTGTTTTTT
cdr3_aa: CASSPTGGVTGELFF
clone_size: NA
j_call: TRBJ2-2
v_call: TRBV5-5
d_call: TRBD2

cdr3_nt: TGTGCCAGCAGCTTGGGGGGCGTCGGTAATCAGCCCCAGCATTTT
cdr3_aa: CASSLGGVGNQPQHF
clone_size: NA
j_call: TRBJ1-5
v_call: TRBV5-4
d_call: NA

cdr3_nt: TGTGCCAGCAGCCTCTCCCGGGACAGGAAAGAGACCCAGTACTTC
cdr3_aa: CASSLSRDRKETQYF
clone_size: NA
j_call: TRBJ2-5
v_call: TRBV7-2
d_call: TRBD1

cdr3_nt: TGTGCCAGCAGTTACACCCGGGGAGACAATGAGCAGTTCTTC
cdr3_aa: CASSYTRGDNEQFF
clone_size: NA
j_call: TRBJ2-1
v_call: TRBV6-5
d_call: NA

cdr3_nt: TGTGCCAGCAGCTTAGATGGAGTTTATAGGGGTCAAGAGACCCAGTACTTC
cdr3_aa: CASSLDGVYRGQETQYF
clone_size: NA
j_call: TRBJ2-5
v_call: TRBV7-8
d_call: NA

cdr3_nt: TGTGCCAGCAGTCCCGGGACAGTAAACACCGGGGAGCTGTTTTTT
cdr3_aa: CASSPGTVNTGELFF
clone_size: NA
j_call: TRBJ2-2
v_call: TRBV6-5
d_call: TRBD1

cdr3_nt: TGCGCCAGCAGCCAAGATTATTTGGGGCAGCATCTCTACGAGCAGTACTTC
cdr3_aa: CASSQDYLGQHLYEQYF
clone_size: NA
j_call: TRBJ2-7
v_call: TRBV4-1
d_call: NA

cdr3_nt: TGTGCCAGCAGCCCCTCGACTAGCGGGGGATTTTACGAGCAGTACTTC
cdr3_aa: CASSPSTSGGFYEQYF
clone_size: few
j_call: TRBJ2-7
v_call: TRBV13
d_call: TRBD2

cdr3_nt: TGTGCCAGCAGCTTTTACGGGGGTACCTACGAGCAGTACTTC
cdr3_aa: CASSFYGGTYEQYF
clone_size: few
j_call: TRBJ2-7
v_call: TRBV5-6
d_call: NA

cdr3_nt: TGCGCCAGCAGCTTACAGGGGGATCTCAATCAGCCCCAGCATTTT
cdr3_aa: CASSLQGDLNQPQHF
clone_size: NA
j_call: TRBJ1-5
v_call: TRBV5-1
d_call: TRBD1

cdr3_nt: TGCGCCAGCCGTCTAGCGGTCCTTCAAGAGACCCAGTACTTC
cdr3_aa: CASRLAVLQETQYF
clone_size: NA
j_call: TRBJ2-5
v_call: TRBV5-1
d_call: TRBD2

cdr3_nt: TGTGCCAGCAGCATCCAACAGGGGGCTGGAAACACCATATATTTT
cdr3_aa: CASSIQQGAGNTIYF
clone_size: NA
j_call: TRBJ1-3
v_call: TRBV7-2
d_call: TRBD1

cdr3_nt: TGTGCCGGTGGTTCTAGCGGCTACGAGCAGTACTTC
cdr3_aa: CAGGSSGYEQYF
clone_size: NA
j_call: TRBJ2-7
v_call: TRBV6-6
d_call: TRBD2

cdr3_nt: TGTGCCAGCAGTCCGGGACTTTCCCATTACAATGAGCAGTTCTTC
cdr3_aa: CASSPGLSHYNEQFF
clone_size: NA
j_call: TRBJ2-1
v_call: TRBV7-2
d_call: NA

cdr3_nt: TGTGCCAGCTCACCAGTCGGAATGACAGACATTCAGTACTTC
cdr3_aa: CASSPVGMTDIQYF
clone_size: NA
j_call: TRBJ2-4
v_call: TRBV18
d_call: NA

cdr3_nt: TGTGCCACCAGTGACGCGGGCCTCGGGGACACTGAAGCTTTCTTT
cdr3_aa: CATSDAGLGDTEAFF
clone_size: NA
j_call: TRBJ1-1
v_call: TRBV24-1
d_call: NA

cdr3_nt: TGTGCCAGCTTAGGGGGCAGGGAAAACACTGAAGCTTTCTTT
cdr3_aa: CASLGGRENTEAFF
clone_size: NA
j_call: TRBJ1-1
v_call: TRBV7-2
d_call: TRBD1

cdr3_nt: TGTGCCAGCAGCCTCCGGGACACTCGGGACATTCAGTACTTC
cdr3_aa: CASSLRDTRDIQYF
clone_size: few
j_call: TRBJ2-4
v_call: TRBV7-9
d_call: NA

cdr3_nt: TGCGCCAGCAGCCAATGGACTAGCGGGGCCTACGAGCAGTACTTC
cdr3_aa: CASSQWTSGAYEQYF
clone_size: NA
j_call: TRBJ2-7
v_call: TRBV4-1
d_call: TRBD2

cdr3_nt: TGTGCCAGCAGCGGAGGGACAGTCCAAGAGACCCAGTACTTC
cdr3_aa: CASSGGTVQETQYF
clone_size: NA
j_call: TRBJ2-5
v_call: TRBV9
d_call: TRBD1

cdr3_nt: TGTGCCAGCAGCTTAAGAGGTGCTCGATCCTACAATGAGCAGTTCTTC
cdr3_aa: CASSLRGARSYNEQFF
clone_size: NA
j_call: TRBJ2-1
v_call: TRBV7-9
d_call: NA

cdr3_nt: TGTGCCACCAGCGGTACTAGCGGGAGTTCCTACAATGAGCAGTTCTTC
cdr3_aa: CATSGTSGSSYNEQFF
clone_size: NA
j_call: TRBJ2-1
v_call: TRBV15
d_call: TRBD2

cdr3_nt: TGTGCAAGTCGCCAACTGGACAGGTCCTTTTCGGAAGAGCAGTACTTC
cdr3_aa: CASRQLDRSFSEEQYF
clone_size: once
j_call: TRBJ2-7
v_call: TRBV12-2
d_call: NA

cdr3_nt: TGTGCCAGCAGTTATGAGGGACTCGTCCAGTACTTC
cdr3_aa: CASSYEGLVQYF
clone_size: few
j_call: TRBJ2-5
v_call: TRBV6-2/TRBV6-3
d_call: NA

cdr3_nt: TGTGCCAGCCTAAAGACAGATGGCTACACCTTC
cdr3_aa: CASLKTDGYTF
clone_size: NA
j_call: TRBJ1-2
v_call: TRBV2
d_call: NA

cdr3_nt: TGTGCCAGCAGCTTGGATGGGGGCAGGGACAATGAGCAGTTCTTC
cdr3_aa: CASSLDGGRDNEQFF
clone_size: NA
j_call: TRBJ2-1
v_call: TRBV5-4
d_call: NA

cdr3_nt: TGTGCCAGCAGCTTGGGGGACAGAGACTTCTATGGCTACACCTTC
cdr3_aa: CASSLGDRDFYGYTF
clone_size: few
j_call: TRBJ1-2
v_call: TRBV5-4
d_call: TRBD1

cdr3_nt: TGTGCCAGCAGCCCCTACAGGGGACAATCATATAATTCACCCCTCCACTTT
cdr3_aa: CASSPYRGQSYNSPLHF
clone_size: few
j_call: TRBJ1-6
v_call: TRBV5-5
d_call: TRBD1

cdr3_nt: TGCGCCAGTACTCCGGGACAGACATACAATGAGCAGTTCTTC
cdr3_aa: CASTPGQTYNEQFF
clone_size: NA
j_call: TRBJ2-1
v_call: TRBV10-2
d_call: TRBD1

cdr3_nt: TGTGCCAGCTCACCAGTCGGAGAGACCCAGTACTTC
cdr3_aa: CASSPVGETQYF
clone_size: NA
j_call: TRBJ2-5
v_call: TRBV18
d_call: NA

cdr3_nt: TGTGCCACCAGCAGGGGACAGGGACAGAACACCGGGGAGCTGTTTTTT
cdr3_aa: CATSRGQGQNTGELFF
clone_size: NA
j_call: TRBJ2-2
v_call: TRBV15
d_call: TRBD1

cdr3_nt: TGTGCCAGCAGAGTACGGGAGGGACCCTACGAGCAGTACTTC
cdr3_aa: CASRVREGPYEQYF
clone_size: once
j_call: TRBJ2-7
v_call: TRBV28
d_call: TRBD2